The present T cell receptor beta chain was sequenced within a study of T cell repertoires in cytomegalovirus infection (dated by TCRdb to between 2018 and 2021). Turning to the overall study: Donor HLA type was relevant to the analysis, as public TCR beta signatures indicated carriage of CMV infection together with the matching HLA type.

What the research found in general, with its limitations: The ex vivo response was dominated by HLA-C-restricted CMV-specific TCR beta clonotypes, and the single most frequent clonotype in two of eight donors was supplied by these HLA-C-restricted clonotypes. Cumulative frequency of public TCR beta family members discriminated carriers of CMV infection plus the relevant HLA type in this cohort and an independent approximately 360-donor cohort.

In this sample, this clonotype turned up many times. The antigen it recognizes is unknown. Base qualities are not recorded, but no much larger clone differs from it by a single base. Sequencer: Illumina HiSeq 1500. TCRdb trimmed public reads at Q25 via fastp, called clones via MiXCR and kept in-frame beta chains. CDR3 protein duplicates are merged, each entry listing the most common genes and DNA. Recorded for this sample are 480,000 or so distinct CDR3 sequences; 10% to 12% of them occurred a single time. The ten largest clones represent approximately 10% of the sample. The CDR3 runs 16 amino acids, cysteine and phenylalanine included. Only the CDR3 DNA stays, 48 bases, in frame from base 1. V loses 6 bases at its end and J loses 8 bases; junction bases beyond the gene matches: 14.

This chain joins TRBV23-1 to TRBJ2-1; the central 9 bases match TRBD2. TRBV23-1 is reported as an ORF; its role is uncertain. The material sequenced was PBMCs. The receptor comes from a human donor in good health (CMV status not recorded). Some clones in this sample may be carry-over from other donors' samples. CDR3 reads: CASRATSGRRTDEQFF. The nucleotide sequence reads TGCGCCAGCAGGGCCACTAGCGGGCGCCGCACCGATGAGCAGTTCTTC.